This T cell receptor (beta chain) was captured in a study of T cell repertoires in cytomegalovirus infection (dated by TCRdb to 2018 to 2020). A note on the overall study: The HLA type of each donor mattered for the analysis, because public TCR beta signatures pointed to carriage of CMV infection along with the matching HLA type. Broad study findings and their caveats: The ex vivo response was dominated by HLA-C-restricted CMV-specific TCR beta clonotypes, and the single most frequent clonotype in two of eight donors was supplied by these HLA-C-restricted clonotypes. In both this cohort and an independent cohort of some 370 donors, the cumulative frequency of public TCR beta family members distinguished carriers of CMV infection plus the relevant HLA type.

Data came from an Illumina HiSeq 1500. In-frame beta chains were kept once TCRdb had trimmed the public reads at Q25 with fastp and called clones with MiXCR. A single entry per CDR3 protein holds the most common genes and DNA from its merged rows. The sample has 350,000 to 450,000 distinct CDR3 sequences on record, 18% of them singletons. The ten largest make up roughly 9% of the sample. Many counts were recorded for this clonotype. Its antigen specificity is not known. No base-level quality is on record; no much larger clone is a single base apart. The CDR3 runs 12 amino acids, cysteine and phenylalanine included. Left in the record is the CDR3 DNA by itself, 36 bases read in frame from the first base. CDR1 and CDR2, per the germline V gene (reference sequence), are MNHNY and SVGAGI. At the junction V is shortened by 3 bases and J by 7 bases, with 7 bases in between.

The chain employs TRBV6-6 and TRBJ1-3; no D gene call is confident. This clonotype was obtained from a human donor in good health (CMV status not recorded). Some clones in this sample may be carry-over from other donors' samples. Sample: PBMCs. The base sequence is TGTGCCAGCAGTTATTCCAGGAACACCATATATTTT. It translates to CASSYSRNTIYF.